The sequence of this T cell receptor (beta chain) was determined in a study of blood T cells in healthy people across ages. After removal of 1 base from V and 6 bases from J, the junction contained 6 bases not matched to a gene. This CDR3 spans 16 amino acids. For the second PCR, which ran for roughly 7 to 11 cycles, a sample-barcoded 5' primer and a J-beta primer mix were used. TCRdb re-analysed the 5' RACE reads in MiXCR, keeping a single row per CDR3 protein. The table has over a million distinct CDR3 sequences, 40% to 50% seen once. This receptor was identified in a woman in her late teens or twenties in good health. The specimen sequenced was blood. The chain uses TRBV12-3 or TRBV12-4 and TRBJ2-1; 10 bases match TRBD2. CDR3 sequence reads: CASSLGGLAGVNEQFF. The CDR3 DNA sequence: TGTGCCAGCAGTTTAGGGGGCCTAGCGGGAGTCAATGAGCAGTTCTTC.